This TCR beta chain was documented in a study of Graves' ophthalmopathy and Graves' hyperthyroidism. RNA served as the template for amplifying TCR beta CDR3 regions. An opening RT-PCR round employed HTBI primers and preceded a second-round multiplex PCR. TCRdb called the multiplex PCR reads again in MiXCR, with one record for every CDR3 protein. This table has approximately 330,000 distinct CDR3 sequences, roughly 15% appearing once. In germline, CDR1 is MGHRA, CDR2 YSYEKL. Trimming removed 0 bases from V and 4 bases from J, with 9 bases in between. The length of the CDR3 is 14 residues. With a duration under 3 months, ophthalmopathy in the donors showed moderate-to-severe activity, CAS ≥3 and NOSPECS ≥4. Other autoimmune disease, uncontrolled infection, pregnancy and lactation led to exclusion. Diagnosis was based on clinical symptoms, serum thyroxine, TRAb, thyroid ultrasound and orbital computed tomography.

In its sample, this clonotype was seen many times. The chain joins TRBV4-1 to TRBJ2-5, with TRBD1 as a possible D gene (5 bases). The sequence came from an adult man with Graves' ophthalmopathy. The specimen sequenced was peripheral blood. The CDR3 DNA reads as TGCGCCAGCAGCCAAGACAGGGTGGCAGAGACCCAGTACTTC. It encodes CASSQDRVAETQYF.